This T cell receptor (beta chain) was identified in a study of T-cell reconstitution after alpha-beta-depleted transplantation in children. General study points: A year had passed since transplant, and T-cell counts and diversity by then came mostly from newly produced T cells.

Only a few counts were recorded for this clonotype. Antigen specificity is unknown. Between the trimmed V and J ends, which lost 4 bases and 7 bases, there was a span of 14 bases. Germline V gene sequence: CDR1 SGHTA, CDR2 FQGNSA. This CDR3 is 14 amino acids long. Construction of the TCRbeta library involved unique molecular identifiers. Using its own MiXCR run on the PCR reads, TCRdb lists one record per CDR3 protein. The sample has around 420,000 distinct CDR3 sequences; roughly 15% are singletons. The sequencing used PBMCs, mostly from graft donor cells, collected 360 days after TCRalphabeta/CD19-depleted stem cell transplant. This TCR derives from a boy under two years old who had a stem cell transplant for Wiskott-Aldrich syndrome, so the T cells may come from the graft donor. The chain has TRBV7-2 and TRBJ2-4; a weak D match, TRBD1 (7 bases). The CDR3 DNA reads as TGTGCCAGCAGCTCCCCGACAGGGAGGAACATTCAGTACTTC. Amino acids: CASSSPTGRNIQYF.